This is a list of T cell receptor beta chains from one sample in a study of T cell repertoires in cytomegalovirus infection. TCRdb reprocessed the reads via MiXCR and lists one record per CDR3 protein. Of roughly 250,000 distinct CDR3 sequences in the sample, about 12% were seen once. The sequenced material came from PBMCs. The receptors come from a human donor in good health (CMV status not recorded). Some clones in this sample may be carry-over from other donors' samples. Each CDR3 is given without its conserved first and last residue. Fields, in order: D gene, V gene, J gene, CDR3 protein. A D gene is named only where the DNA matches it firmly.

>-|TRBV19|TRBJ1-1
ASSKPGITEAF
>-|TRBV6-4|TRBJ1-1
ASRQGWNTEAF
>-|TRBV10-3|TRBJ1-5
AISESGGFLSQH
>TRBD2|TRBV9|TRBJ2-1
ASSVGGSIDEQF
>-|TRBV29-1|TRBJ1-1
SVGGGNTEAF
>-|TRBV14|TRBJ1-1
ASSQYGDGTEAF
>TRBD1|TRBV7-3|TRBJ2-7
ASSGTGKIADEQY
>-|TRBV7-3|TRBJ2-1
ASSLNRGPNNEQF
>TRBD2|TRBV12-3/TRBV12-4|TRBJ2-2
ASSWGTSGGLPNTGELF
>-|TRBV7-2|TRBJ2-1
ASSLGGFMNEQF
>TRBD1|TRBV30|TRBJ1-5
AWSTGARSNQPQH
>TRBD2|TRBV6-1|TRBJ2-7
ASRPAGGPSHEQY
>-|TRBV6-6|TRBJ2-6
ASSPIGKQSSGANVLT
>TRBD1|TRBV14|TRBJ2-7
ASSPRQGSAYEQY
>-|TRBV5-4|TRBJ2-7
ASSLDQGSNEQY
>-|TRBV2|TRBJ2-2
ASSEAPGGLGELF
>TRBD2|TRBV7-9|TRBJ2-2
ASSSSGATGELF
>TRBD2|TRBV7-9|TRBJ2-5
ASSTPGLAVQETQY
>TRBD1|TRBV28|TRBJ2-6
ASSFLRDRGPGANVLT
>-|TRBV7-2|TRBJ1-4
ASSLMPGAGNEKLF
>-|TRBV7-2|TRBJ2-7
ASSLRARAQAEQY
>TRBD1|TRBV11-2|TRBJ2-3
ASSLRGQSTDTQY
>-|TRBV7-6|TRBJ2-5
ASSLGLVLYQETQY
>-|TRBV6-1|TRBJ1-5
ASSPLRDYSNQPQH
>TRBD1|TRBV6-2/TRBV6-3|TRBJ1-1
ASSSDRGLTEAF
>TRBD1|TRBV7-2|TRBJ1-6
AGGDSYSPLH
>TRBD1|TRBV25-1|TRBJ2-7
ASRVTGAYEQY
>-|TRBV19|TRBJ2-3
ASSPNSGFGDTQY
>TRBD2|TRBV7-3|TRBJ2-1
ASSDKAGTSYNEQF
>-|TRBV19|TRBJ2-7
ASSVGRDPYEQY
>-|TRBV19|TRBJ2-2
ASSWSTGELF
>-|TRBV11-3|TRBJ2-7
ASSPQTVVPFEQY
>-|TRBV28|TRBJ1-5
ASSPGTSRSNQPQH
>-|TRBV15|TRBJ1-2
ATSRDQTSPIGYT
>-|TRBV15|TRBJ2-7
ATSRARGSAYEQY
>TRBD1|TRBV29-1|TRBJ2-2
SVLDRGNTGELF
>-|TRBV7-2|TRBJ1-5
ASSPTGPAKQPQH
>-|TRBV12-3/TRBV12-4|TRBJ2-5
ASSYRRQETQY
>TRBD2|TRBV28|TRBJ2-1
ASTFRVAGLAGGPGWNEQF
>TRBD1|TRBV18|TRBJ2-1
ASSPPTGGVEQF
>TRBD1|TRBV29-1|TRBJ1-5
SVEDREGQPQH
>TRBD1|TRBV20-1|TRBJ1-1
SAVGTGGTEAF
>TRBD1|TRBV7-9|TRBJ1-5
ASSSDRGVQPQH
>TRBD2|TRBV28|TRBJ2-7
ATGGGRAGEQY
>TRBD2|TRBV6-5|TRBJ2-1
ASSYSRAGGLGEQF
>-|TRBV28|TRBJ1-5
ASIQSVSNQPQH
>TRBD1|TRBV18|TRBJ1-2
ASSPGTGKGYT
>TRBD1|TRBV10-3|TRBJ1-5
AIRTGLGQPQH
>-|TRBV7-2|TRBJ2-7
ASSLSWGREQY
>TRBD1|TRBV2|TRBJ1-1
ASDWGQGAGNTEAF
>-|TRBV12-3/TRBV12-4|TRBJ1-1
ASSLRRGYPEAF
>-|TRBV28|TRBJ1-5
ASSLYQDSNQPQH
>-|TRBV5-4|TRBJ2-7
ASSREQTTVGEQY
>TRBD1|TRBV6-2/TRBV6-3|TRBJ2-7
ASRDSGTGINEQY
>-|TRBV10-3|TRBJ2-3
AISERGMGDTQY
>-|TRBV2|TRBJ2-1
ASSDRRESGEGAYNEQF
>-|TRBV3-1|TRBJ2-7
ASSQDLAVSYEQY
>-|TRBV19|TRBJ1-1
ASSRSRQRTEAF